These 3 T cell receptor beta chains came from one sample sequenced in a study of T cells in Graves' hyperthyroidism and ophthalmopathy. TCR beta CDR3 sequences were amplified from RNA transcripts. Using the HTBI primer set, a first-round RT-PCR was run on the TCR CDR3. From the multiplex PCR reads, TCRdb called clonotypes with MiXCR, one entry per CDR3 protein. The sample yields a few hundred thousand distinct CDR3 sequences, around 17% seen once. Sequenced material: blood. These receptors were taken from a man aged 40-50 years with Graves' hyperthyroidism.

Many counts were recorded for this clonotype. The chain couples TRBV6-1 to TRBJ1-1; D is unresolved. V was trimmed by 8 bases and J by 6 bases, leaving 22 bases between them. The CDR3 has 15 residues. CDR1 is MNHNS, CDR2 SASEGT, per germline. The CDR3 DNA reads TGTGCCAGCTCCCTTGTTCAGTCCGTCTTAGCTGAAGCTTTCTTT. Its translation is CASSLVQSVLAEAFF.

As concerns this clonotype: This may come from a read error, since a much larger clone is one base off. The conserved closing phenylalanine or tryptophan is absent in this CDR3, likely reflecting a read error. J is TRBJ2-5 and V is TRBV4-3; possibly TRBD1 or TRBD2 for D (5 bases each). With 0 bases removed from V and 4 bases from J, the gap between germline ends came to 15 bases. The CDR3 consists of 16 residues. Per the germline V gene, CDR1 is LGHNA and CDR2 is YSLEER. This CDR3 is CASSQESRSGGETQYL. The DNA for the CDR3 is TGCGCCAGCAGCCAAGAGTCCCGGAGTGGGGGAGAGACCCAGTACTTA.

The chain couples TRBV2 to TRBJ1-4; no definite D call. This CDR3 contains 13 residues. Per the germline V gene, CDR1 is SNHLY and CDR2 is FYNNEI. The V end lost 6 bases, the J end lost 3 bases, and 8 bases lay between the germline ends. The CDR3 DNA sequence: TGTGCCAGCAGCGTAGTCCCTAATGAAAAACTGTTTTTT. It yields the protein CASSVVPNEKLFF.